Detailed here is one T cell receptor (beta chain). Original data processing: Quantification of nucleated cells was approximated via reference gene primer amplification. The method was immunoSEQ multiplex PCR; TCRdb's version includes in-frame clones alone and lacks a portion of them. That table gives V, J and clone size, and the DNA gave D and trimming. Here the sample spans around 64,000 clones, approximately 90% being singletons. This entry belongs to a study of blood T cell repertoires in COVID-19. About the research overall: Donors in the United States, Italy and Spain gave samples during acute or convalescent COVID-19.

Germline CDR1 MDHEN, CDR2 SYDVKM. The CDR3 has 14 residues. Trimming cost V 3 bases and J 6 bases, with 11 bases left between them. The TCR sequence derives from a woman older than 75 with acute or convalescent COVID-19. J is TRBJ1-4 and V is TRBV28; D possibly corresponds to TRBD1 (5 bases). Sequences were obtained from peripheral blood. CDR3 sequence reads: CASSFSSQDEKLFF. The CDR3 nucleotides read TGTGCCAGCAGTTTCTCGTCACAGGATGAAAAACTGTTTTTT.